Listed here are 28 T cell receptor beta chains from one sample, sequenced in a study of technical replicates of blood from a few donors. Clones were read by immunoSEQ multiplex PCR, and TCRdb kept only the in-frame ones, dropping some. Of 60,000 to 80,000 clones in the sample, approximately 93% were seen once. Input material: PBMCs. The receptors originated from a human donor in good health. Some clones in this sample may be carry-over from other donors' samples.

The rearrangement links TRBV6-1 to TRBJ1-5; 8 bases map to TRBD1. Trimming took 4 bases from V and 12 from J; bases not matched to a gene: 5. CDR3 length equals 12 residues. The V gene's germline CDR1 is MNHNS and CDR2 SASEGT. The CDR3 DNA reads as TGTGCCAGCAGTGGTGGGACAGGCGGCCAGCATTTT. As protein: CASSGGTGGQHF.

The J gene is TRBJ2-7, the V gene TRBV19, with D unresolved. Germline-derived CDR1 and CDR2 are LNHDA and SQIVND (reference sequence). The CDR3 extends over 14 amino acids. Trimming pared 3 bases from V and 0 bases from J, leaving 9 bases between. This CDR3 is CASSIVASSYEQYF. The DNA for the CDR3 is TGTGCCAGTAGTATTGTTGCCAGCTCCTACGAGCAGTACTTC.

CDR3 protein: CASGLAPTGSGYTF. The CDR3 DNA is TGTGCTAGTGGTTTGGCCCCTACAGGGAGTGGCTACACCTTC. This rearrangement joins TRBV12-5 to TRBJ1-2; a weak D match, TRBD1 (6 bases). The germline V gene encodes CDR1 LGHNT and CDR2 FRNRAP. The germline V and J ends were trimmed by 1 base and 7 bases, with 13 bases remaining between them. This CDR3 region has 14 residues. Supplemented by reference TRBV12-5 and TRBJ1-2, the full variable domain reads DARVTQTPRHKVTEMGQEVTMRCQPILGHNTVFWYRQTMMQGLELLAYFRNRAPLDDSGMPKDRFSAEMPDATLATLKIQPSEPRDSAVYFCASGLAPTGSGYTFGSGTRLTVV.

The genes are TRBV7-6 and TRBJ2-3; 12 bases are a match to TRBD2. CDR3 length: 17 residues. CDR1 and CDR2 (germline): SGHVS, FNYEAQ. Germline trimming cut 1 base from V and 7 bases from J; bases unmatched to any gene: 9. The CDR3 DNA follows: TGTGCCAGCAGCTTAGATCCTCTAGCGGGGGGGCGGAATACGCAGTATTTT. Amino acids: CASSLDPLAGGRNTQYF.

The chain's CDR3 is CASSQVRAGSYNEQFF. DNA of the CDR3: TGTGCCAGCAGCCAAGTCCGAGCGGGCTCCTACAATGAGCAGTTCTTC. The genes are TRBV14 and TRBJ2-1; tentative D call: TRBD2 (6 bases). V was shortened by 1 base and J by 0 bases, with 10 bases between the two germline ends. The CDR3 has 16 residues. CDR1 and CDR2 (germline): SGHDN, FVKESK.

V is TRBV6-1 and J is TRBJ1-4; TRBD1 matches at 10 bases. The CDR3 has 16 residues. V shed 4 bases, J shed 1 base, and the junction held 3 bases outside the gene matches. Germline V gene data show CDR1 as MNHNS and CDR2 as SASEGT. CDR3 region: CASSAGTGVTNEKLFF. DNA of the CDR3: TGTGCCAGCAGTGCCGGGACAGGGGTAACTAATGAAAAACTGTTTTTT.

The chain uses TRBV4-1 and TRBJ2-1; no definite D call. The CDR3 is 14 amino acids. Trimming pared 6 bases from V and 4 bases from J, leaving 13 bases between. Germline CDR1 reads MGHRA; CDR2 reads YSYEKL. The CDR3 DNA is TGCGCCAGCAGGGGTGGTGGAGATTACAATGAGCAGTTCTTC. Amino acids: CASRGGGDYNEQFF.

V gene TRBV7-8 combines with J gene TRBJ2-7, with TRBD2 identical over 9 bases. The CDR3 length is 16 residues. Germline V gene data show CDR1 as SGHVS and CDR2 as FQNEAQ. J was trimmed by 0 bases and V by 3 bases; bases with no gene match: 6. This CDR3 is CASSLRLAEFSYEQYF. Written as DNA, the CDR3 is TGTGCCAGCAGCTTGCGACTAGCGGAATTCTCCTACGAGCAGTACTTC.

This clone came up once. The rearrangement links TRBV6-6 to TRBJ2-7; the D gene is possibly TRBD1 (6 bases). The CDR3 covers 12 residues. Per germline, CDR1 MNHNY and CDR2 SVGAGI (reference sequence). Trimming took 6 bases from V and 4 from J, leaving 10 bases between them. The CDR3 sequence: CASSNRDYEQYF. The CDR3 DNA is TGTGCCAGCAGCAACAGGGATTACGAGCAGTACTTC.

The rearrangement links TRBV6-6 to TRBJ1-5; D remains unclear. Germline V CDR1 and CDR2: MNHNY, SVGAGI (reference sequence). The CDR3 is 16 amino acids. V was pared by 5 bases and J by 1 base, with 15 bases between. The CDR3 DNA sequence: TGTGCCAGCAGTCTTATGGCGGGGTTAAGCAATCAGCCCCAGCATTTT. This codes for CASSLMAGLSNQPQHF.

J is TRBJ2-5 and V is TRBV6-6; 7 bases are a match to TRBD2. The CDR3 length is 15 residues. V gave up 0 bases and J gave up 1 base; unmatched junction bases: 2. Germline lookup yields CDR1 MNHNY and CDR2 SVGAGI (reference sequence). The CDR3 spells CASSYSGGTQETQYF. The DNA of the CDR3 is TGTGCCAGCAGTTACTCGGGGGGGACCCAAGAGACCCAGTACTTC.

This clone appeared a few times. This chain joins TRBV5-1 and TRBJ1-2; 9 nucleotides line up with TRBD1. Germline CDR1 is SGHRS and CDR2 is YFSETQ. V lost 1 base and J lost 6; bases outside the gene matches: 7. The CDR3 contains 15 residues. The CDR3 DNA sequence: TGCGCCAGCAGCTTGACAGGGGGCTTGGTCGATGGCTACACCTTC. The encoded protein is CASSLTGGLVDGYTF. The full variable domain, completed using reference TRBV5-1 and TRBJ1-2, is KAGVTQTPRYLIKTRGQQVTLSCSPISGHRSVSWYQQTPGQGLQFLFEYFSETQRNKGNFPGRFSGRQFSNSRSEMNVSTLELGDSALYLCASSLTGGLVDGYTFGSGTRLTVV.

The CDR3 DNA follows: TGCGCCAGCAGCCCGGAACTAGCCCTCGGGGGTTACAATGAGCAGTTCTTC. This encodes CASSPELALGGYNEQFF. The J gene is TRBJ2-1, the V gene TRBV4-1; possible D gene TRBD2, 6 bases. The germline CDR1 and CDR2 sequences are MGHRA and YSYEKL. This CDR3 has 17 amino acids. The V end was cut by 4 bases, the J end by 4 bases, with 20 bases between.

The table lists this clone with a count of one. The rearrangement joins TRBV30 to TRBJ2-7; 10 bases align to TRBD2. V lost 0 bases, J lost 4 bases, and 3 bases stayed unmatched. Germline lookup yields CDR1 GTSNPN and CDR2 SVGIG (reference sequence). The CDR3 is made up of 14 amino acids. CDR3 sequence: CAWSVSSGSYEQYF. CDR3 DNA sequence: TGTGCCTGGAGTGTATCTAGCGGGAGTTACGAGCAGTACTTC.

J is TRBJ2-5 and V is TRBV5-1; 7 nucleotides match TRBD2. The ends lost 4 bases at V and 2 bases at J; junction bases unmatched: 5. Germline CDR1 is SGHRS and CDR2 is YFSETQ. The CDR3 is made up of 14 amino acids. CDR3 region: CASSPVGGQETQYF. The DNA for the CDR3 is TGCGCCAGCAGCCCGGTGGGAGGGCAAGAGACCCAGTACTTC.

The chain joins TRBV7-2 to TRBJ1-1; unclear D gene. Germline V lookup: CDR1 SGHTA, CDR2 FQGNSA. The V end was cut by 5 bases, the J end by 3 bases, with 10 bases between. The CDR3 consists of 13 residues. CDR3 region: CASSPLRHTEAFF. The CDR3 DNA sequence: TGTGCCAGCAGCCCTCTGCGGCACACTGAAGCTTTCTTT. Using reference TRBV7-2 and TRBJ1-1 for the parts outside the CDR3, the full variable domain is GAGVSQSPSNKVTEKGKDVELRCDPISGHTALYWYRQSLGQGLEFLIYFQGNSAPDKSGLPSDRFSAERTGGSVSTLTIQRTQQEDSAVYLCASSPLRHTEAFFGQGTRLTVV.

The V call is TRBV7-8, the J call TRBJ1-2; the match to TRBD1 covers 7 bases. Germline V lookup: CDR1 SGHVS, CDR2 FQNEAQ. There are 17 residues in the CDR3. V shed 2 bases and J 4 bases; nucleotides not matched to a gene: 13. CDR3: CASSLSFWQGVSYGYTF. Here the CDR3 DNA reads TGTGCCAGCAGCTTATCCTTTTGGCAGGGGGTATCCTATGGCTACACCTTC.

CDR3 in DNA: TGTGCTAGTGGTTTGGTGGGGCCACAGGGCAATCAGCCCCAGCATTTT. Translating it yields CASGLVGPQGNQPQHF. The rearrangement uses TRBV12-5 and TRBJ1-5; D perhaps matches TRBD1 (5 bases). Trimming took off 0 bases at V and 2 bases at J, with 11 bases between the two ends. The CDR3 is 16 amino acids. Germline CDR1 and CDR2: LGHNT and FRNRAP.

The chain couples TRBV9 to TRBJ2-1; 7 positions match TRBD2. Germline trimming cut 0 bases from V and 4 bases from J; bases unmatched to any gene: 4. Germline CDR1 and CDR2: SGDLS and YYNGEE. The length of the CDR3 is 15 residues. CDR3 amino acids: CASSVDSGVYNEQFF. The CDR3 nucleotides are TGTGCCAGCAGCGTAGACAGCGGGGTTTACAATGAGCAGTTCTTC.

This clone showed up just once. This chain links TRBV7-9 with TRBJ2-7; 10 positions match TRBD1. There are 13 residues in the CDR3. Germline V lookup: CDR1 SEHNR, CDR2 FQNEAQ (reference sequence). The J segment lost 9 bases and the V segment lost 5 bases, leaving 7 bases of the junction unmatched. In nucleotides, the CDR3 is TGTGCCAGCAGCCCCCCGGGGGACAGGGGGCAGTACTTC. Amino acid sequence: CASSPPGDRGQYF.

V usage is TRBV6-5 and J usage is TRBJ1-3, with D uncertain. Trimming stripped 6 bases from V and 0 bases from J, with 12 bases between. The V gene's germline CDR1 is MNHEY and CDR2 SVGAGI. This CDR3 has 15 residues. CDR3 in amino acids: CASSPRGNSGNTIYF. CDR3 DNA: TGTGCCAGCAGCCCCCGAGGAAACTCTGGAAACACCATATATTTT.

The rearrangement uses TRBV7-9 and TRBJ1-1; possible D gene TRBD1, 5 bases. CDR1 and CDR2 from the germline V gene are SEHNR and FQNEAQ (reference sequence). The CDR3 length is 14 residues. The V end was cut by 6 bases, the J end by 1 base, with 12 bases between. The CDR3 coding sequence is TGTGCCAGCAGTGTGACAGAGTCGAACACTGAAGCTTTCTTT. Translation gives CASSVTESNTEAFF.

This chain joins TRBV5-4 and TRBJ2-7; D perhaps matches TRBD2 (5 bases). The length of the CDR3 is 15 residues. CDR1 SGHNT and CDR2 YYREEE come from the germline V gene (reference sequence). V lost 2 bases, J lost 3 bases, and 15 bases lay in between. The CDR3 DNA follows: TGTGCCAGCAGCTTTCGCGGGCAAACTATCTACGAGCAGTACTTC. The encoded protein is CASSFRGQTIYEQYF.

CDR3 DNA: TGTGCCAGCAGCGGGGGACAGACAGGGATTTTATCTATTACCGGGGAGCTGTTTTTT. Amino acids: CASSGGQTGILSITGELFF. The chain recombines TRBV9 with TRBJ2-2, with 7 nucleotides matching TRBD1. With 3 bases clipped from V and 5 bases from J, the junction kept 19 bases outside the gene matches. The germline CDR1 and CDR2 sequences are SGDLS and YYNGEE. This CDR3 is 19 amino acids long.

V usage is TRBV19 and J usage is TRBJ2-3, with 7 bases lining up with TRBD2. Germline CDR1 is LNHDA and CDR2 is SQIVND (reference sequence). The CDR3 runs to 13 residues. Losses at the gene ends were 6 bases for V and 5 bases for J; bases not matched to a gene: 5. CDR3 sequence (DNA): TGTGCCAGTAGCCTGGGGGGGAGAGATACGCAGTATTTT. Protein sequence: CASSLGGRDTQYF.

V gene TRBV4-3 combines with J gene TRBJ2-7; 11 nucleotides agree with TRBD1. Looked up from germline, CDR1 is LGHNA and CDR2 is YSLEER. After removal of 2 bases from V and 4 bases from J, the junction contained 10 bases not matched to a gene. The CDR3 has 17 amino acids. The CDR3 loop reads CASSQSTTGTGGYEQYF. The CDR3 DNA sequence: TGCGCCAGCAGCCAATCCACGACCGGGACAGGGGGGTACGAGCAGTACTTC.

The chain links TRBV30 to TRBJ2-1; TRBD2 matches 7 bases. With V trimmed by 4 bases and J by 8 bases, 14 bases remained unmatched. The CDR3 sequence is 15 residues long. From germline, CDR1 is GTSNPN and CDR2 SVGIG (reference sequence). The CDR3 bases are TGTGCCTGGACCCGGCGGGGGAGTGGTTCGGATGAGCAGTTCTTC. The encoded protein is CAWTRRGSGSDEQFF.

The chain carries TRBV11-2 and TRBJ2-1; D call uncertain. The V gene's germline CDR1 is SGHAT and CDR2 FQNNGV. Trimming stripped 1 base from V and 0 bases from J, with 10 bases between. This CDR3 comprises 16 residues. DNA for the CDR3: TGTGCCAGCAGCTTAGGGGTTTGGAGCTCCTACAATGAGCAGTTCTTC. This gives the protein CASSLGVWSSYNEQFF.